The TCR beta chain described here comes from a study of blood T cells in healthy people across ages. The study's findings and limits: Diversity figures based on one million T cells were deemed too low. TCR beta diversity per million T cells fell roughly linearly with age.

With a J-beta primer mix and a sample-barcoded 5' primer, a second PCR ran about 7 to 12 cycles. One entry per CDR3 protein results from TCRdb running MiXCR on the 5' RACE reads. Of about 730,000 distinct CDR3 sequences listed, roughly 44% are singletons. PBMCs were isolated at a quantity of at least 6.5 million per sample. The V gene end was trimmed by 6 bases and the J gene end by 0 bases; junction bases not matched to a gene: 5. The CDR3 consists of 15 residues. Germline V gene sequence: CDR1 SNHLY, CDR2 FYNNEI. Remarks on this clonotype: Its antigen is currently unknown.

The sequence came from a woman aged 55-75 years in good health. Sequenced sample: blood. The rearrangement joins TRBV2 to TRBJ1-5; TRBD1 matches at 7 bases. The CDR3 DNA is TGTGCCAGCAGCGGGGACAGCAATAGCAATCAGCCCCAGCATTTT. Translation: CASSGDSNSNQPQHF. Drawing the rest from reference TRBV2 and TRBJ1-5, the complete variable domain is EPEVTQTPSHQVTQMGQEVILRCVPISNHLYFYWYRQILGQKVEFLVSFYNNEISEKSEIFDDQFSVERPDGSNFTLKIRSTKLEDSAMYFCASSGDSNSNQPQHFGDGTRLSIL.